This is a list of T cell receptor beta chains from one sample in a study of blood T cell repertoires in COVID-19. The repertoire was sequenced with immunoSEQ multiplex PCR; TCRdb's copy has only in-frame clones and lacks some. The table lists hundreds of thousands of clones, roughly 88% of them singletons. The material sequenced was peripheral blood. The receptors here all came from a woman of 80 years or more with COVID-19, enrolled during active disease. CDR3s include the opening cysteine and the closing phenylalanine or tryptophan. D genes are given only for firm matches. Part of the rows lack a size; the others show once, few, many or a class for expanded clones.

d_call: TRBD1; v_call: TRBV27; clone_size: .; j_call: TRBJ1-1; cdr3_aa: CASRQGAASEAFF; cdr3_nt: TGTGCCAGCAGACAGGGGGCGGCTTCTGAAGCTTTCTTT
d_call: .; v_call: TRBV6-6; clone_size: .; j_call: TRBJ2-3; cdr3_aa: CASSSREADTQYF; cdr3_nt: TGTGCCAGCAGTTCCCGGGAAGCAGATACGCAGTATTTT
d_call: TRBD1; v_call: TRBV24-1; clone_size: .; j_call: TRBJ1-5; cdr3_aa: CATSDSGQSYGPQHF; cdr3_nt: TGTGCCACCAGTGACTCGGGACAGTCTTATGGGCCCCAGCATTTT
d_call: TRBD1; v_call: TRBV5-1; clone_size: .; j_call: TRBJ1-6; cdr3_aa: CASSLGAGGGNSPLHF; cdr3_nt: TGCGCCAGCAGCTTGGGGGCAGGGGGCGGGAATTCACCCCTCCACTTT
d_call: TRBD1; v_call: TRBV7-8; clone_size: .; j_call: TRBJ1-2; cdr3_aa: CASSFRGPNYGYTF; cdr3_nt: TGTGCCAGCAGCTTCAGGGGGCCAAACTATGGCTACACCTTC
d_call: TRBD1; v_call: TRBV28; clone_size: .; j_call: TRBJ2-4; cdr3_aa: CASSRQGLAKNIQYF; cdr3_nt: TGTGCCAGCAGTCGACAGGGCTTAGCCAAAAACATTCAGTACTTC
d_call: .; v_call: TRBV5-4; clone_size: .; j_call: TRBJ2-7; cdr3_aa: CASSLQGAYEQYF; cdr3_nt: TGTGCCAGCAGCTTGCAGGGTGCCTACGAGCAGTACTTC
d_call: .; v_call: TRBV29-1; clone_size: .; j_call: TRBJ2-5; cdr3_aa: CSVDLGVRETQYF; cdr3_nt: TGCAGCGTTGATCTGGGAGTAAGGGAGACCCAGTACTTC
d_call: .; v_call: TRBV10-3; clone_size: .; j_call: TRBJ1-1; cdr3_aa: CAISEDRNTEAFF; cdr3_nt: TGTGCCATCAGTGAGGATAGGAACACTGAAGCTTTCTTT
d_call: .; v_call: TRBV5-6; clone_size: .; j_call: TRBJ1-2; cdr3_aa: CASSPTLTVPNGYTF; cdr3_nt: TGTGCCAGCAGCCCAACTCTGACAGTACCGAATGGCTACACCTTC
d_call: .; v_call: TRBV28; clone_size: .; j_call: TRBJ2-2; cdr3_aa: CASPIRTPSPGELFF; cdr3_nt: TGTGCCAGCCCAATACGGACACCCTCCCCCGGGGAGCTGTTTTTT
d_call: .; v_call: TRBV3-1/TRBV3-2; clone_size: .; j_call: TRBJ1-5; cdr3_aa: CASTTLFLTESGFQPQHF; cdr3_nt: TGTGCCAGCACCACCCTCTTCTTAACCGAATCAGGTTTCCAGCCCCAGCATTTT
d_call: .; v_call: TRBV11-2; clone_size: .; j_call: TRBJ1-3; cdr3_aa: CASQASGNTIYF; cdr3_nt: TGTGCCAGCCAGGCGTCTGGAAACACCATATATTTT
d_call: .; v_call: TRBV18; clone_size: .; j_call: TRBJ1-1; cdr3_aa: CASSLSRDTEAFF; cdr3_nt: TGTGCCAGCTCACTATCCAGGGACACTGAAGCTTTCTTT
d_call: TRBD1; v_call: TRBV7-9; clone_size: .; j_call: TRBJ1-1; cdr3_aa: CASSPRQGGNTEAFF; cdr3_nt: TGTGCCAGCAGCCCCCGACAGGGCGGCAACACTGAAGCTTTCTTT
d_call: .; v_call: TRBV10-2; clone_size: .; j_call: TRBJ2-3; cdr3_aa: CASGDLGLGTDTQYF; cdr3_nt: TGCGCCAGTGGGGATTTGGGGCTCGGCACAGATACGCAGTATTTT
d_call: .; v_call: TRBV3-1/TRBV3-2; clone_size: .; j_call: TRBJ2-5; cdr3_aa: CASSQDRRAWEETQYF; cdr3_nt: TGTGCCAGCAGCCAAGATCGGAGGGCGTGGGAGGAGACCCAGTACTTC
d_call: TRBD1; v_call: TRBV10-1; clone_size: .; j_call: TRBJ1-1; cdr3_aa: CASSPDRGEMNTEAFF; cdr3_nt: TGCGCCAGCAGTCCGGACAGGGGGGAAATGAACACTGAAGCTTTCTTT
d_call: .; v_call: TRBV12-3/TRBV12-4; clone_size: few; j_call: TRBJ1-3; cdr3_aa: CASSRENTIYF; cdr3_nt: TGTGCCAGCAGCAGGGAAAACACCATATATTTT
d_call: .; v_call: TRBV5-1; clone_size: .; j_call: TRBJ1-2; cdr3_aa: CASSGGKAYTF; cdr3_nt: TGCGCCAGCAGCGGGGGGAAGGCCTATACCTTC
d_call: .; v_call: TRBV19; clone_size: .; j_call: TRBJ1-1; cdr3_aa: CASSLGRGNTEAFF; cdr3_nt: TGTGCCAGTAGCCTCGGACGGGGGAACACTGAAGCTTTCTTT
d_call: .; v_call: TRBV30; clone_size: .; j_call: TRBJ1-1; cdr3_aa: CAWSVLVEAFF; cdr3_nt: TGTGCCTGGAGTGTATTAGTTGAAGCTTTCTTT
d_call: TRBD1; v_call: TRBV9; clone_size: .; j_call: TRBJ2-7; cdr3_aa: CASSVDNRGSYEQYF; cdr3_nt: TGTGCCAGCAGCGTAGATAACAGGGGATCCTACGAGCAGTACTTC
d_call: TRBD1; v_call: TRBV7-2; clone_size: few; j_call: TRBJ1-6; cdr3_aa: CASSYRGENSPLHF; cdr3_nt: TGTGCCAGCAGTTACAGGGGGGAAAATTCACCCCTCCACTTT
d_call: TRBD1; v_call: TRBV19; clone_size: few; j_call: TRBJ2-5; cdr3_aa: CASSSGQARETQYF; cdr3_nt: TGTGCCAGTAGCAGTGGACAGGCCCGAGAGACCCAGTACTTC
d_call: TRBD1; v_call: TRBV19; clone_size: .; j_call: TRBJ2-7; cdr3_aa: CASSTSTGPYEQYF; cdr3_nt: TGTGCCAGTAGTACCTCGACAGGGCCCTACGAGCAGTACTTC
d_call: TRBD1; v_call: TRBV6-4; clone_size: .; j_call: TRBJ1-6; cdr3_aa: CASSQQGIHSPLHF; cdr3_nt: TGTGCCAGCAGCCAACAGGGGATTCATTCACCCCTCCACTTT
d_call: TRBD1; v_call: TRBV18; clone_size: .; j_call: TRBJ2-7; cdr3_aa: CASSPGTGRDEQYF; cdr3_nt: TGTGCCAGCTCACCCGGGACAGGACGAGACGAGCAGTACTTC
d_call: TRBD1; v_call: TRBV27; clone_size: .; j_call: TRBJ1-5; cdr3_aa: CASSLGGGYQPQHF; cdr3_nt: TGTGCCAGCAGTCTAGGGGGCGGGTATCAGCCCCAGCATTTT
d_call: TRBD1; v_call: TRBV18; clone_size: .; j_call: TRBJ2-2; cdr3_aa: CASSLPGGLSNTGELFF; cdr3_nt: TGTGCCAGCTCGCTGCCAGGGGGCCTATCGAACACCGGGGAGCTGTTTTTT
d_call: .; v_call: TRBV29-1; clone_size: .; j_call: TRBJ1-1; cdr3_aa: CSVEGDSSQNTEAFF; cdr3_nt: TGCAGCGTTGAAGGAGACAGCAGTCAGAACACTGAAGCTTTCTTT
d_call: .; v_call: TRBV28; clone_size: .; j_call: TRBJ1-5; cdr3_aa: CASSLVGRLSNQPQHF; cdr3_nt: TGTGCCAGCAGTTTGGTAGGGAGGCTCAGCAATCAGCCCCAGCATTTT
d_call: TRBD2; v_call: TRBV11-2; clone_size: .; j_call: TRBJ2-1; cdr3_aa: CASSPLAGGQNGYNEQFF; cdr3_nt: TGTGCCAGCAGCCCACTAGCGGGGGGGCAAAACGGATACAATGAGCAGTTCTTC
d_call: .; v_call: TRBV2; clone_size: .; j_call: TRBJ2-3; cdr3_aa: CASSPGTGTDTQYF; cdr3_nt: TGTGCCAGCAGTCCTGGGACTGGCACAGATACGCAGTATTTT
d_call: .; v_call: TRBV7-8; clone_size: .; j_call: TRBJ1-1; cdr3_aa: CASSLALPGGTEAFF; cdr3_nt: TGTGCCAGCAGCTTAGCGCTCCCAGGAGGCACTGAAGCTTTCTTT
d_call: TRBD1; v_call: TRBV25-1; clone_size: .; j_call: TRBJ1-2; cdr3_aa: CATRDRGFGGYTF; cdr3_nt: TGTGCCACCCGGGACAGGGGCTTTGGAGGCTACACCTTC
d_call: .; v_call: TRBV7-2; clone_size: .; j_call: TRBJ2-3; cdr3_aa: CASSSSGSPDTQYF; cdr3_nt: TGTGCCAGCAGCTCGAGCGGCAGTCCAGATACGCAGTATTTT
d_call: .; v_call: TRBV7-2; clone_size: .; j_call: TRBJ2-1; cdr3_aa: CASSSSSTNYNEQFF; cdr3_nt: TGTGCCAGCAGCTCCTCTAGCACCAACTACAATGAGCAGTTCTTC
d_call: .; v_call: TRBV19; clone_size: .; j_call: TRBJ2-7; cdr3_aa: CASIDSNSYEQYF; cdr3_nt: TGTGCCAGTATCGACAGTAACTCCTACGAGCAGTACTTC
d_call: TRBD1; v_call: TRBV19; clone_size: .; j_call: TRBJ1-2; cdr3_aa: CASSNRGNYGYTF; cdr3_nt: TGTGCCAGTAGTAACAGGGGGAACTATGGCTACACCTTC
d_call: TRBD1; v_call: TRBV9; clone_size: .; j_call: TRBJ1-2; cdr3_aa: CASSVGQGPATLNYGYTF; cdr3_nt: TGTGCCAGCAGCGTGGGACAGGGGCCCGCTACTTTAAACTATGGCTACACCTTC
d_call: .; v_call: TRBV6-2/TRBV6-3; clone_size: .; j_call: TRBJ1-6; cdr3_aa: CASSLQNSPLHF; cdr3_nt: TGTGCCAGCAGTTTGCAGAATTCACCCCTCCACTTT
d_call: .; v_call: TRBV3-1/TRBV3-2; clone_size: .; j_call: TRBJ2-1; cdr3_aa: CASSQGRALRVFF; cdr3_nt: TGTGCCAGCAGCCAAGGGAGGGCCCTTCGCGTGTTCTTC
d_call: TRBD1; v_call: TRBV30; clone_size: .; j_call: TRBJ1-3; cdr3_aa: CAWGQGVGNTIYF; cdr3_nt: TGTGCCTGGGGACAGGGGGTAGGAAACACCATATATTTT
d_call: .; v_call: TRBV7-2; clone_size: .; j_call: TRBJ1-4; cdr3_aa: CASSSRVSGTGEKLFF; cdr3_nt: TGTGCCAGCAGCTCGCGAGTCTCCGGAACGGGTGAAAAACTGTTTTTT
d_call: TRBD1; v_call: TRBV19; clone_size: .; j_call: TRBJ2-6; cdr3_aa: CASTFRGTGFLSGANVLTF; cdr3_nt: TGTGCCAGTACCTTTAGGGGGACAGGGTTCCTCTCTGGGGCCAACGTCCTGACTTTC
d_call: TRBD2; v_call: TRBV3-1/TRBV3-2; clone_size: .; j_call: TRBJ2-3; cdr3_aa: CASSHGGGGALSIRF; cdr3_nt: TGTGCCAGCAGCCACGGTGGCGGGGGGGCCCTGAGTATTAGGTTT
d_call: .; v_call: TRBV18; clone_size: .; j_call: TRBJ1-1; cdr3_aa: CASSPAGGVTEAFF; cdr3_nt: TGTGCCAGCTCACCAGCCGGGGGGGTCACTGAAGCTTTCTTT
d_call: TRBD1; v_call: TRBV2; clone_size: .; j_call: TRBJ2-3; cdr3_aa: CASSRDRGDTQYF; cdr3_nt: TGTGCCAGCAGTAGGGACAGGGGAGATACGCAGTATTTT
d_call: .; v_call: TRBV21-1; clone_size: .; j_call: TRBJ2-1; cdr3_aa: CASSGRGKVNEQFF; cdr3_nt: TGTGCCAGCAGCGGCCGGGGGAAAGTCAATGAGCAGTTCTTC
d_call: .; v_call: TRBV27; clone_size: .; j_call: TRBJ2-4; cdr3_aa: CASSLRMGRVKNIQYF; cdr3_nt: TGTGCCAGCAGTTTACGGATGGGCAGGGTAAAAAACATTCAGTACTTC
d_call: TRBD1; v_call: TRBV5-1; clone_size: .; j_call: TRBJ1-2; cdr3_aa: CASSLADRNYGYTF; cdr3_nt: TGCGCCAGCAGCTTGGCGGACAGGAACTATGGCTACACCTTC
d_call: TRBD1; v_call: TRBV5-8; clone_size: once; j_call: TRBJ1-4; cdr3_aa: CASSLGQTGGNEKLFF; cdr3_nt: TGTGCCAGCAGCTTGGGGCAGACAGGGGGGAATGAAAAACTGTTTTTT